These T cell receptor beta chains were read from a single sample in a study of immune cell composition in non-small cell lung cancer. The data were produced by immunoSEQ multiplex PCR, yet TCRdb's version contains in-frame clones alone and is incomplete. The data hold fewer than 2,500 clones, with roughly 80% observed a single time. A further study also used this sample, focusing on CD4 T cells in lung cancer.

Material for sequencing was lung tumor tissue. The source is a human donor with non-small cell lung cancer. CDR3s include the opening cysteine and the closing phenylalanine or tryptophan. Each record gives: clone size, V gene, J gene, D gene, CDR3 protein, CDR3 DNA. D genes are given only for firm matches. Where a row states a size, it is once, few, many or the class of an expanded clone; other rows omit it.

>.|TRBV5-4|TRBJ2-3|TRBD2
CASSGGLAGATDTQYF
TGTGCCAGCAGCGGGGGACTAGCGGGAGCGACAGATACGCAGTATTTT
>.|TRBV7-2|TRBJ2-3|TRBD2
CASSLGGRATDTQYF
TGTGCCAGCAGCTTGGGCGGGAGGGCCACAGATACGCAGTATTTT
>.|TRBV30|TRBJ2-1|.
CAWNLGRNEQFF
TGTGCCTGGAATCTGGGGAGGAATGAGCAGTTCTTC
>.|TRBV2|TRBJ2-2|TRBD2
CASNGLAGGVGELFF
TGTGCCAGCAATGGACTAGCGGGAGGGGTCGGGGAGCTGTTTTTT
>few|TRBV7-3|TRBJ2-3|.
CASHKDGNTDTQYF
TGTGCCAGTCATAAGGACGGGAACACAGATACGCAGTATTTT
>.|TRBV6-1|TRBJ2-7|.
CASRKQPGEAYEQYF
TGTGCCAGCAGAAAGCAACCAGGGGAAGCCTACGAGCAGTACTTC
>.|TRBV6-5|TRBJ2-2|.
CASSYVGLATGELFF
TGTGCCAGCAGTTACGTGGGACTGGCCACCGGGGAGCTGTTTTTT
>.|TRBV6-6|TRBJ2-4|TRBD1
CASSYQGVGKNIQYF
TGTGCCAGCAGTTACCAGGGGGTTGGCAAAAACATTCAGTACTTC
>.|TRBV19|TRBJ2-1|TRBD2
CASSHSGPGSSYNEQFF
TGTGCCAGTAGCCATAGCGGGCCCGGAAGCTCCTACAATGAGCAGTTCTTC
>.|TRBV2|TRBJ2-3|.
CASSVGRLTTDTQYF
TGTGCCAGCAGTGTTGGCAGACTTACAACAGATACGCAGTATTTT
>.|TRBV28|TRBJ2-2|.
CASSPRRELFF
TGTGCCAGCAGCCCGAGAAGGGAGCTGTTTTTT
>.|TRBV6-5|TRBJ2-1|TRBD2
CASSSGLAGNEQFF
TGTGCCAGCAGTTCCGGACTAGCGGGCAATGAGCAGTTCTTC
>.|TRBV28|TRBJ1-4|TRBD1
CASSLGRTGLLEKLFF
TGTGCCAGCAGTTTGGGGAGGACAGGGTTGTTAGAAAAACTGTTTTTT
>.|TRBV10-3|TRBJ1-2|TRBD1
CAIRAGLGTVYGYTF
TGTGCCATCAGGGCGGGTCTCGGGACAGTCTATGGCTACACCTTC
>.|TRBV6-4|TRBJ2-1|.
CASSDSADSYNEQFF
TGTGCCAGCAGTGACTCGGCAGACTCCTACAATGAGCAGTTCTTC
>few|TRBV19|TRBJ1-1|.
CASSIGRGNTEAFF
TGTGCCAGTAGTATAGGGAGAGGTAACACTGAAGCTTTCTTT
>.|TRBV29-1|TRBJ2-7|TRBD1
CSVVTGAREQYF
TGCAGCGTCGTCACAGGGGCTCGCGAGCAGTACTTC